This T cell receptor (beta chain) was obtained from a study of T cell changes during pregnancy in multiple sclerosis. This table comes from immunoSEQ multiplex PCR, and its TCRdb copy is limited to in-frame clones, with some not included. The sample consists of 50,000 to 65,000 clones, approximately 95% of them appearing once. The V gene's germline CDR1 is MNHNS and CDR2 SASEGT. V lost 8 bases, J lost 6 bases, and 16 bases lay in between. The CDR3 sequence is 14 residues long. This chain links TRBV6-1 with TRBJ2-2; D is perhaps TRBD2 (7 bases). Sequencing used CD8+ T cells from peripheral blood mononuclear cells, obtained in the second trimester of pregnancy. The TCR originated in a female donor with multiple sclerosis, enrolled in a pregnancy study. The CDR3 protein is CASPSRGAPGELFF. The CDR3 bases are TGTGCCAGCCCTTCTCGGGGGGCCCCCGGGGAGCTGTTTTTT.